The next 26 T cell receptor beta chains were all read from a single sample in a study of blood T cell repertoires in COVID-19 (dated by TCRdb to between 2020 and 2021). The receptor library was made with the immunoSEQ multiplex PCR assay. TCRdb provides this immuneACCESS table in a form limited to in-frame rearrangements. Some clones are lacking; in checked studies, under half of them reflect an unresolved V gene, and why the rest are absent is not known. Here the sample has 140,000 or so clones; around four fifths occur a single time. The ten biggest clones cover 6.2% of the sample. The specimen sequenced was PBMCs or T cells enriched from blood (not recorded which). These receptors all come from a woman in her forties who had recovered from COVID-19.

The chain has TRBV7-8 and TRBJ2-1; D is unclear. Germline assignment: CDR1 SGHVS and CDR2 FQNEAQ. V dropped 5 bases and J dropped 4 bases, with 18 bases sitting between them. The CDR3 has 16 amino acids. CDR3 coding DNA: TGTGCCAGCAGCCTCTTAGCTATCTTTGGATACAATGAGCAGTTCTTC. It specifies CASSLLAIFGYNEQFF.

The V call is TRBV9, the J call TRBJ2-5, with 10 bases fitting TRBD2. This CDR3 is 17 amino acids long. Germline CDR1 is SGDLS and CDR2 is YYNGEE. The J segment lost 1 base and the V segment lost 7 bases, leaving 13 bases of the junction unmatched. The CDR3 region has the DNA TGTGCCAGCCGGGCCGGGTCTGCTAGCGGGGGCCAAGAGACCCAGTACTTC. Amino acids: CASRAGSASGGQETQYF. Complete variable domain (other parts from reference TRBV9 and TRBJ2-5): DSGVTQTPKHLITATGQRVTLRCSPRSGDLSVYWYQQSLDQGLQFLIQYYNGEERAKGNILERFSAQQFPDLHSELNLSSLELGDSALYFCASRAGSASGGQETQYFGPGTRLLVL.

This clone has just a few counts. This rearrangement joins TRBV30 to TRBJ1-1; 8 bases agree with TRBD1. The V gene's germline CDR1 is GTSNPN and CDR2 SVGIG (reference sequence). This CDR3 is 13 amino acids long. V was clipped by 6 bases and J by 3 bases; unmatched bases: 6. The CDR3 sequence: CACRTGSDTEAFF. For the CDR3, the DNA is TGTGCCTGTAGGACAGGGTCCGACACTGAAGCTTTCTTT.

The CDR3 DNA reads as TGTGCCATCAGTGACCCCTTAAACTATGGCTACACCTTC. Its translation is CAISDPLNYGYTF. V gene TRBV10-3 combines with J gene TRBJ1-2; no firm D call. CDR3 length: 13 residues. Germline lookup yields CDR1 ENHRY and CDR2 SYGVKD. Trimming shortened V by 3 bases and J by 2 bases, and 7 bases separated the two germline ends.

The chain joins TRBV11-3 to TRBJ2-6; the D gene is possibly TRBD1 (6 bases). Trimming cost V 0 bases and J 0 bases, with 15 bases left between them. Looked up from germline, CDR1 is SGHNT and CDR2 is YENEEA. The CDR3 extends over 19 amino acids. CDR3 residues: CASSLDRIGGDSGANVLTF. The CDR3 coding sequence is TGTGCCAGCAGCTTAGATCGAATAGGGGGAGACTCTGGGGCCAACGTCCTGACTTTC.

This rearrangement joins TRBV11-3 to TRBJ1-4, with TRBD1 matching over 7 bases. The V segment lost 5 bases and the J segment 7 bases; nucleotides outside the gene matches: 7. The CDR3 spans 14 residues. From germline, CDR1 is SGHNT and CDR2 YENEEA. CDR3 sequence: CASSRTGKSEKLFF. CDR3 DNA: TGTGCCAGCAGCAGGACAGGCAAGAGTGAAAAACTGTTTTTT.

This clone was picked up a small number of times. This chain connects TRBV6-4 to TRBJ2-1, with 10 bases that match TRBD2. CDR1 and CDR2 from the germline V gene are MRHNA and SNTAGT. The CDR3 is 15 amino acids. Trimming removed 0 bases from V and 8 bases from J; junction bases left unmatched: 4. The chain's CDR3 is CASSDSSGRADEQFF. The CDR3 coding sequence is TGTGCCAGCAGTGACTCGAGCGGGAGGGCGGATGAGCAGTTCTTC.

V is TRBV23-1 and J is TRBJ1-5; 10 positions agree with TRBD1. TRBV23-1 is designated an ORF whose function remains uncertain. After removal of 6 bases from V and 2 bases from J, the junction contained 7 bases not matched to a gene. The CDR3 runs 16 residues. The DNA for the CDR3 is TGCGCCAGCAGGCCGACAGGGGGCGCAGGCAATCAGCCCCAGCATTTT. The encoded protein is CASRPTGGAGNQPQHF.

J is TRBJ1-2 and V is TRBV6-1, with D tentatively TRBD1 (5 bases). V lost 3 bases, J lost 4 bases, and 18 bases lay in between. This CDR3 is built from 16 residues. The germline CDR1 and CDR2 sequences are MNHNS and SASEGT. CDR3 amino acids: CASSEGIGVGSYGYTF. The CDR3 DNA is TGTGCCAGCAGTGAGGGAATAGGGGTTGGCAGCTATGGCTACACCTTC.

CDR3 DNA: TGTGCCAGCAGCTGGGTGACAGGTCCTACCTACGAGCAGTACTTC. Protein sequence: CASSWVTGPTYEQYF. The chain is built from TRBV5-4 and TRBJ2-7; possibly TRBD1 for D (6 bases). V was clipped by 3 bases and J by 2 bases, with 15 bases between them. The CDR3 contains 15 residues. Germline V gives CDR1 SGHNT, CDR2 YYREEE (reference sequence).

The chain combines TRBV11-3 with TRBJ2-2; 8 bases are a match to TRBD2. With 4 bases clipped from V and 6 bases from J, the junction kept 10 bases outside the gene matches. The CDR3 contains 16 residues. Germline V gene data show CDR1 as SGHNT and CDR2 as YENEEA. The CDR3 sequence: CASSSRRAGVPGELFF. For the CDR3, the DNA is TGTGCCAGCAGCTCCAGAAGAGCGGGGGTCCCCGGGGAGCTGTTTTTT.

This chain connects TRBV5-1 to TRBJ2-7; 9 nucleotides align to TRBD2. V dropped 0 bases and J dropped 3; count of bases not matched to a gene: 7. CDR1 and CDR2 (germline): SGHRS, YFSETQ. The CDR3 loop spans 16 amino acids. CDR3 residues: CASSLDAGGDYYEQYF. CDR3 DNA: TGCGCCAGCAGCTTGGATGCGGGAGGGGATTACTACGAGCAGTACTTC. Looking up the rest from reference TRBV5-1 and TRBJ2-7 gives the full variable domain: KAGVTQTPRYLIKTRGQQVTLSCSPISGHRSVSWYQQTPGQGLQFLFEYFSETQRNKGNFPGRFSGRQFSNSRSEMNVSTLELGDSALYLCASSLDAGGDYYEQYFGPGTRLTVT.

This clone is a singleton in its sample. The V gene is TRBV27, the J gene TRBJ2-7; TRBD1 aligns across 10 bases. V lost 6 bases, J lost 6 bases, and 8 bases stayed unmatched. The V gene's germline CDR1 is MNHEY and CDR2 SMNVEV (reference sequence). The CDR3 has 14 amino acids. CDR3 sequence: CASRTRDRGIEQYF. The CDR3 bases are TGTGCCAGCAGGACAAGGGACAGGGGAATCGAGCAGTACTTC.

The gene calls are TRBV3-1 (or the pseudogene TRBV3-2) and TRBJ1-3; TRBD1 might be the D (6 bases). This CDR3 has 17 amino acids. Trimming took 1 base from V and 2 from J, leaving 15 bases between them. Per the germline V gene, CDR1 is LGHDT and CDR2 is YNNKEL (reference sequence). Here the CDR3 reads CASSQGTQGITGNTIYF. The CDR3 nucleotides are TGTGCCAGCAGCCAAGGGACCCAGGGGATTACTGGAAACACCATATATTTT.

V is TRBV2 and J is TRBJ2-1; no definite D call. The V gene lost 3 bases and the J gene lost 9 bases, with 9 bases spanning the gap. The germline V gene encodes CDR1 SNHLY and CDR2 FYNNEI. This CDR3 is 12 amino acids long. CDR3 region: CASSEVAPEQFF. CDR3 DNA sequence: TGTGCCAGCAGTGAGGTGGCCCCTGAGCAGTTCTTC.

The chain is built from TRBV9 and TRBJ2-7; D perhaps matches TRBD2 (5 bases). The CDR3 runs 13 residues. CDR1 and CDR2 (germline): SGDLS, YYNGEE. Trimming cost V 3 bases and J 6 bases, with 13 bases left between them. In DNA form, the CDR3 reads TGTGCCAGCAGCGACCCGGGGAATGGCGAGCAGTACTTC. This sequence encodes CASSDPGNGEQYF.

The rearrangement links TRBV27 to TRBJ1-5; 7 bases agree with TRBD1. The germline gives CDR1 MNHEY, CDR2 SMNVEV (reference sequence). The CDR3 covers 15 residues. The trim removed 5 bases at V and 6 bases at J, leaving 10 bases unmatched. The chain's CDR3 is CASSREGQPGQPQHF. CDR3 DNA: TGTGCCAGCAGTCGAGAGGGACAGCCGGGTCAGCCCCAGCATTTT.

This chain's CDR3 is CASSLARSETQYF. The DNA for the CDR3 is TGTGCCAGCAGCTTAGCCAGATCGGAGACCCAGTACTTC. The chain combines TRBV13 with TRBJ2-5; unclear D gene. The V gene lost 1 base and the J gene lost 5 bases, with 8 bases spanning the gap. This CDR3 comprises 13 residues. Per the germline V gene, CDR1 is PRHDT and CDR2 is FYEKMQ (reference sequence). Complete variable domain (other parts from reference TRBV13 and TRBJ2-5): AAGVIQSPRHLIKEKRETATLKCYPIPRHDTVYWYQQGPGQDPQFLISFYEKMQSDKGSIPDRFSAQQFSDYHSELNMSSLELGDSALYFCASSLARSETQYFGPGTRLLVL.

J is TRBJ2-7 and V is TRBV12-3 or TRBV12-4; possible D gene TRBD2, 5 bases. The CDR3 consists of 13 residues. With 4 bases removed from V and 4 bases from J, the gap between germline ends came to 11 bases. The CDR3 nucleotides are TGTGCCAGCAGTTCCCAAGGAGGATACGAGCAGTACTTC. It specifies CASSSQGGYEQYF.

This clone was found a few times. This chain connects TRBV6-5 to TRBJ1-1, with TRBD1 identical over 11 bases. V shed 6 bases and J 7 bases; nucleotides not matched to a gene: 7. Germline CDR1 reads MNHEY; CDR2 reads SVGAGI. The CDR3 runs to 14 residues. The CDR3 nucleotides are TGTGCCAGCAGACAACCGGGACAGGGGGTTGAAGCTTTCTTT. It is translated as CASRQPGQGVEAFF.

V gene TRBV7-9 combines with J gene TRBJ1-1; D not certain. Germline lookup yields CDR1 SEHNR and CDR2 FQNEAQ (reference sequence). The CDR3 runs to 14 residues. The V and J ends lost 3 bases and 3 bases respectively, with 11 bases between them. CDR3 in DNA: TGTGCCAGCAGCTTTGGGATGGGAGACACTGAAGCTTTCTTT. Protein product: CASSFGMGDTEAFF.

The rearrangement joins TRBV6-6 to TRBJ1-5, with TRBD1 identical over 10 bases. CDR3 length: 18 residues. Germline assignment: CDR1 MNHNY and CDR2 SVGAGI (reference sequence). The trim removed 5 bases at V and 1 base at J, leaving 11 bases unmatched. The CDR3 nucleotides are TGTGCCAGCAGTCCATTCGGGACAGGGGCAGGGAGCAATCAGCCCCAGCATTTT. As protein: CASSPFGTGAGSNQPQHF.

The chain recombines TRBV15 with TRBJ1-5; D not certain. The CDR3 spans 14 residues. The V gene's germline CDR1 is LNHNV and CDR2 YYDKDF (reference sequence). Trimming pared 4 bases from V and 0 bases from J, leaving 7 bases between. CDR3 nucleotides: TGTGCCACCAGCATACAGAATAGCAATCAGCCCCAGCATTTT. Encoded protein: CATSIQNSNQPQHF.

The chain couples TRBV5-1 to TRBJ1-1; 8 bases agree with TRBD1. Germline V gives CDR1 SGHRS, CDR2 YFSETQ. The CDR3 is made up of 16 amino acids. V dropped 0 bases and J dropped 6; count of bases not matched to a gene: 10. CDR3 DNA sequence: TGCGCCAGCAGCTTGGACGGGACAGGTCTTGGGGCTGAAGCTTTCTTT. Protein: CASSLDGTGLGAEAFF.

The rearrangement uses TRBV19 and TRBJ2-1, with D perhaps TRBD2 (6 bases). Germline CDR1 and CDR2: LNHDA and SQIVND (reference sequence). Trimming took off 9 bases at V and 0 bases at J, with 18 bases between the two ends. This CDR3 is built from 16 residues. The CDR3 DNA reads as TGTGCCAGCCTCGAGGAGGGACTTAGCTCCTACAATGAGCAGTTCTTC. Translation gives CASLEEGLSSYNEQFF.

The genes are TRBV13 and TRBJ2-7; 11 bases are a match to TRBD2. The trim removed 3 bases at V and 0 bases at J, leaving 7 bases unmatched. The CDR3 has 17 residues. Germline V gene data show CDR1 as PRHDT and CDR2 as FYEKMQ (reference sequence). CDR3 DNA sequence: TGTGCCAGCAGCTTGGCTAGCGGGGGGTTCGGCTCCTACGAGCAGTACTTC. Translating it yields CASSLASGGFGSYEQYF. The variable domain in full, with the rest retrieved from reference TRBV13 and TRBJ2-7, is AAGVIQSPRHLIKEKRETATLKCYPIPRHDTVYWYQQGPGQDPQFLISFYEKMQSDKGSIPDRFSAQQFSDYHSELNMSSLELGDSALYFCASSLASGGFGSYEQYFGPGTRLTVT.